Below, 27 T cell receptor beta chains from the same sample are listed, as sequenced in a study of control samples from healthy donors and cancer patients. TCRdb's copy holds only in-frame clones and misses some; the assay was immunoSEQ multiplex PCR. The sample yields just under 100,000 clones, 93% seen once. The sample was blood. All receptors derive from a man aged 18 to 30 in good health.

The chain employs TRBV7-8 and TRBJ2-7, with 8 bases lining up with TRBD2. CDR3 length: 13 residues. V shed 5 bases, J shed 6 bases, and the junction held 6 bases outside the gene matches. Germline CDR1 reads SGHVS; CDR2 reads FQNEAQ. The CDR3 loop is CASSPGLAGEQYF. Written as DNA, the CDR3 is TGTGCCAGCAGCCCTGGACTAGCTGGCGAGCAGTACTTC. The complete variable domain, with remaining parts taken from reference TRBV7-8 and TRBJ2-7, reads GAGVSQSPRYKVAKRGQDVALRCDPISGHVSLFWYQQALGQGPEFLTYFQNEAQLDKSGLPSDRFFAERPEGSVSTLKIQRTQQEDSAVYLCASSPGLAGEQYFGPGTRLTVT.

The V call is TRBV7-8, the J call TRBJ2-2; 9 bases are a match to TRBD1. The CDR3 has 15 amino acids. Trimming removed 4 bases from V and 9 bases from J; junction bases left unmatched: 9. Germline values: CDR1 SGHVS, CDR2 FQNEAQ. In DNA form, the CDR3 reads TGTGCCAGCAGCTCCGGGACAGGGAATTTTTGGGAGCTGTTTTTT. It specifies CASSSGTGNFWELFF.

The chain joins TRBV6-4 to TRBJ1-2; D gene ambiguous. The germline CDR1 and CDR2 sequences are MRHNA and SNTAGT. The CDR3 is 14 amino acids. With 0 bases removed from V and 3 bases from J, the gap between germline ends came to 8 bases. Written as DNA, the CDR3 is TGTGCCAGCAGTGACTCCGGAGGGTACTATGGCTACACCTTC. It encodes CASSDSGGYYGYTF.

The genes are TRBV7-9 and TRBJ1-5; D possibly corresponds to TRBD1 (5 bases). This CDR3 is 15 amino acids long. Trimming stripped 5 bases from V and 0 bases from J, with 11 bases between. Germline values: CDR1 SEHNR, CDR2 FQNEAQ (reference sequence). The CDR3 sequence: CASSLAGTSNQPQHF. As DNA, the CDR3 is TGTGCCAGCAGCCTCGCAGGGACTAGCAATCAGCCCCAGCATTTT.

The gene calls are TRBV6-2 or TRBV6-3 and TRBJ2-3; 13 positions agree with TRBD2. Trimming at V came to 2 bases and at J to 6 bases, leaving 5 bases not matched to a gene. The CDR3 extends over 16 amino acids. CDR1 MNHEY and CDR2 SVGEGT come from the germline V gene. Written as DNA, the CDR3 is TGTGCCAGCAGTTACCGGACTAGCGGGAGATGGGATACGCAGTATTTT. This sequence encodes CASSYRTSGRWDTQYF.

J is TRBJ1-2 and V is TRBV7-8; tentatively, D is TRBD1 (5 bases). This CDR3 region has 13 residues. V lost 4 bases and J 7 bases, leaving 13 bases between the germline ends. Per germline, CDR1 SGHVS and CDR2 FQNEAQ. CDR3 region: CASSSRGPSGYTF. The CDR3, as DNA: TGTGCCAGCAGCTCAAGGGGTCCAAGTGGCTACACCTTC.

This sequence joins TRBV5-1 and TRBJ2-7; perhaps TRBD2 as D (5 bases). The CDR3 runs to 19 residues. CDR1 and CDR2 (germline): SGHRS, YFSETQ. V gave up 0 bases and J gave up 4 bases, with 26 bases separating them. This chain's CDR3 is CASSLAFITEGSSSYEQYF. The DNA of the CDR3 is TGCGCCAGCAGCTTGGCTTTTATCACCGAGGGATCCTCTTCTTACGAGCAGTACTTC.

The chain joins TRBV19 to TRBJ2-1; no clear D gene. Per the germline V gene, CDR1 is LNHDA and CDR2 is SQIVND (reference sequence). V was cut by 4 bases and J by 5 bases, with 15 bases left in between. The CDR3 runs 15 residues. CDR3 loop: CASSTYRNANNEQFF. The CDR3 nucleotides read TGTGCCAGTAGTACGTACAGAAACGCGAACAATGAGCAGTTCTTC.

This sequence joins TRBV5-6 and TRBJ2-7, with 7 bases lining up with TRBD1. CDR3 length: 13 amino acids. Germline trimming cut 4 bases from V and 4 bases from J; bases unmatched to any gene: 5. Germline V gene data show CDR1 as SGHDT and CDR2 as YYEEEE. The CDR3 region has the DNA TGTGCCAGCAGCACCCAACAGGGGTACGAGCAGTACTTC. Protein product: CASSTQQGYEQYF.

The chain recombines TRBV6-4 with TRBJ1-4; TRBD1 agrees at 9 bases. The CDR3 is 13 amino acids. CDR1 and CDR2 (germline): MRHNA, SNTAGT. Trimming removed 6 bases from V and 8 bases from J; junction bases left unmatched: 4. The DNA of the CDR3 is TGTGCCAGCAGAGGGACAGGGTGGGAAAAACTGTTTTTT. This gives the protein CASRGTGWEKLFF.

The V and J genes are TRBV5-1 and TRBJ1-2; 7 bases map to TRBD1. The CDR3 is made up of 14 amino acids. The trim removed 3 bases at V and 1 base at J, leaving 3 bases unmatched. Per germline, CDR1 SGHRS and CDR2 YFSETQ. CDR3 loop: CASSSTGINYGYTF. In nucleotides, the CDR3 is TGCGCCAGCAGCTCGACAGGGATTAACTATGGCTACACCTTC.

The rearrangement uses TRBV7-2 and TRBJ2-1, with D perhaps TRBD2 (6 bases). This CDR3 has 17 amino acids. CDR1 and CDR2 (germline): SGHTA, FQGNSA. V dropped 6 bases and J dropped 8 bases, with 26 bases sitting between them. In DNA, the CDR3 is TGTGCCAGCAGGCACAGCATGGAAGGGACTCACACCCATGAGCAGTTCTTC. Residues: CASRHSMEGTHTHEQFF.

The chain links TRBV6-2 or TRBV6-3 to TRBJ1-1; TRBD1 matches at 7 bases. CDR3 length equals 18 residues. Germline CDR1 and CDR2: MNHEY and SVGEGT. V was pared by 6 bases and J by 1 base, with 17 bases of the junction left unmatched. The CDR3 DNA follows: TGTGCCAGCAGCTATAGACAGACCTGGGACAGAACGAACACTGAAGCTTTCTTT. Translating it yields CASSYRQTWDRTNTEAFF.

The chain recombines TRBV11-1 with TRBJ2-2, with D unclear. The V end was cut by 5 bases, the J end by 5 bases, with 12 bases between. Germline CDR1 and CDR2: SGHAT and FQDESV (reference sequence). This CDR3 has 14 residues. CDR3 in amino acids: CASSPSFFTGELFF. Written as DNA, the CDR3 is TGTGCCAGCAGCCCGTCCTTCTTTACCGGGGAGCTGTTTTTT.

The rearrangement links TRBV14 to TRBJ2-7, with TRBD1 as a possible D gene (7 bases). Germline CDR1 reads SGHDN; CDR2 reads FVKESK. V gave up 3 bases and J gave up 6 bases, with 24 bases separating them. This CDR3 comprises 17 residues. CDR3 DNA: TGTGCCAGCAGCCATGTTATTGGAGGGGGCTATGCCGTCGAGCAGTACTTC. It encodes CASSHVIGGGYAVEQYF.

The rearrangement uses TRBV12-3 or TRBV12-4 and TRBJ1-1, with a possible D match to TRBD1 (5 bases). V was clipped by 7 bases and J by 3 bases, with 12 bases between them. The CDR3 length is 13 residues. CDR3 coding DNA: TGTGCCAGCACTGACCAGGGTGACACTGAAGCTTTCTTT. It specifies CASTDQGDTEAFF.

V is TRBV10-1 and J is TRBJ1-1; no clear D gene. This CDR3 is built from 12 residues. The V gene lost 5 bases and the J gene lost 5 bases, with 9 bases spanning the gap. CDR1 and CDR2 (germline): WNHNN, SYGVQD (reference sequence). CDR3 sequence (DNA): TGCGCCAGCAGTCCGAGTGGAACTGAAGCTTTCTTT. This encodes CASSPSGTEAFF.

The chain is built from TRBV11-2 and TRBJ2-2, with D maybe TRBD2 (7 bases). V dropped 4 bases and J dropped 3 bases, with 15 bases sitting between them. Germline-derived CDR1 and CDR2 are SGHAT and FQNNGV. There are 16 residues in the CDR3. CDR3 bases: TGTGCCAGCAGCTCTACGGGGGGCCCTGACACCGGGGAGCTGTTTTTT. Residues: CASSSTGGPDTGELFF.

This chain uses TRBV5-1 with TRBJ1-1, with a weak D call TRBD1 (6 bases). V was pared by 4 bases and J by 6 bases, with 16 bases between. The germline CDR1 and CDR2 sequences are SGHRS and YFSETQ. The CDR3 is made up of 14 amino acids. The CDR3 protein is CASSRDNSGAEAFF. The CDR3 nucleotides read TGCGCCAGCAGCCGGGACAACTCGGGAGCTGAAGCTTTCTTT.

The V call is TRBV6-5, the J call TRBJ2-1; no reliable D call. The CDR3 has 15 amino acids. V was clipped by 7 bases and J by 0 bases, with 13 bases between them. Germline CDR1 reads MNHEY; CDR2 reads SVGAGI. CDR3 coding DNA: TGTGCCAGCAAAAGAGGCGTCGGCTCCTACAATGAGCAGTTCTTC. Translating it yields CASKRGVGSYNEQFF.

The chain uses TRBV7-3 and TRBJ1-6, with a weak D call TRBD1 (5 bases). V shed 3 bases and J shed 9 bases, with 12 bases lying between them. The germline CDR1 and CDR2 sequences are SGHTA and FQGTGA. The CDR3 loop spans 14 amino acids. The CDR3 DNA reads as TGTGCCAGCAGCTTGCAGGGTTTTACTTCACCCCTCCACTTT. Its protein is CASSLQGFTSPLHF.

The V and J genes are TRBV6-5 and TRBJ2-7; 10 bases match TRBD2. The CDR3 covers 15 residues. J gave up 4 bases and V 6 bases, and 9 bases lay outside the gene matches. Germline assignment: CDR1 MNHEY and CDR2 SVGAGI. Here the CDR3 DNA reads TGTGCCAGCAGGGCCGAGGTAGCGGGGGGATACGAGCAGTACTTC. As protein: CASRAEVAGGYEQYF.

This clone is a singleton in its sample. This chain connects TRBV18 to TRBJ1-1; the match to TRBD1 covers 7 bases. CDR1 and CDR2 (germline): KGHSH, LQKENI. This CDR3 comprises 14 residues. V trimming: 0 bases; J trimming: 4 bases; junction bases outside the gene matches: 2. The CDR3 sequence: CASSPPTGTTEAFF. CDR3 nucleotide sequence: TGTGCCAGCTCACCACCGACAGGGACCACTGAAGCTTTCTTT.

This sequence joins TRBV19 and TRBJ1-2, with D uncertain. The CDR3 contains 15 residues. V shed 7 bases and J shed 3 bases, with 18 bases lying between them. CDR1 and CDR2 (germline): LNHDA, SQIVND (reference sequence). The CDR3 nucleotides are TGTGCCAGTAAGGAGGCCAGAGACCCAGACTATGGCTACACCTTC. This translates into CASKEARDPDYGYTF.

CDR3 coding DNA: TGTGCCAGCAGCCAAGGACTTACAGGGCGGCCAAACTACGAGCAGTACTTC. Encoded protein: CASSQGLTGRPNYEQYF. The chain employs TRBV3-1 (or the pseudogene TRBV3-2) and TRBJ2-7, with D perhaps matching TRBD1 (6 bases). V dropped 1 base and J dropped 3 bases, with 19 bases sitting between them. The CDR3 extends over 17 amino acids. Per germline, CDR1 LGHDT and CDR2 YNNKEL (reference sequence).

This sequence joins TRBV9 and TRBJ2-3; TRBD2 matches 7 bases. CDR3 length equals 16 residues. With V trimmed by 3 bases and J by 1 base, 8 bases remained unmatched. Germline V gene data show CDR1 as SGDLS and CDR2 as YYNGEE. The CDR3 reads CASSAQDSGGTDTQYF. The CDR3 DNA follows: TGTGCCAGCAGCGCCCAAGACAGCGGGGGCACAGATACGCAGTATTTT. The full variable domain, completed using reference TRBV9 and TRBJ2-3, is DSGVTQTPKHLITATGQRVTLRCSPRSGDLSVYWYQQSLDQGLQFLIQYYNGEERAKGNILERFSAQQFPDLHSELNLSSLELGDSALYFCASSAQDSGGTDTQYFGPGTRLTVL.

As DNA, the CDR3 is TGTGCCAGCAGCACCCGGGACAGTCGCTCCTACGAGCAGTACTTC. Amino acids: CASSTRDSRSYEQYF. V gene TRBV11-1 combines with J gene TRBJ2-7; 7 nucleotides agree with TRBD1. CDR1 is SGHAT, CDR2 FQDESV, per germline (reference sequence). The length of the CDR3 is 15 residues. Trimming removed 5 bases from V and 0 bases from J; junction bases left unmatched: 7.